This TCR beta chain was found in a study of Ad26.COV2.S vaccination and SARS-CoV-2 variants (dated by TCRdb to 2020 to 2023). Background on the whole study: Donors in the vaccine arm were drawn from COV1001, a phase I-IIa trial of Ad26.COV2.S in healthy adults that was multicentre, randomized, double-blind and placebo-controlled. Trial participants were randomized into five groups of five: low-dose or high-dose Ad26.COV2.S given once or twice, or placebo on both occasions. Ad26.COV2.S was given intramuscularly at 5x10^10 or 1x10^11 viral particles, as a single shot or as two shots 56 days apart. Investigators remained blinded to trial group allocation during experiments and outcome assessment. Sequencing of the TCRbeta repertoire served to evaluate the specificity and breadth of SARS-CoV-2-reactive T cell receptors following Ad26.COV2.S vaccination. A total of 32 samples were included in the TCR-sequenced set, comprising some 20 Ad26.COV2.S vaccine recipients, 5 placebo recipients and 8 SARS-CoV-2 convalescent individuals. The investigation overall reported the following: After vaccination, spike-specific CD8+ and CD4+ T cell responses were reported to show substantial breadth. The authors noted that total T cell responses may have been underestimated by the TCR breadth and depth analyses. Vaccine and placebo recipients had similar non-spike TCR breadth, a finding consistent with the vaccine containing only spike. Ad26.COV2.S recipients had higher spike-specific TCR breadth than placebo recipients (P = 0.0014). Comparing responses between vaccine doses or regimens was not something the study was powered to do.

The immunoSEQ Assay was the method used to sequence TCRbeta CDR3 regions. After extraction, genomic DNA underwent amplification by bias-controlled multiplex PCR, followed by high-throughput sequencing. The paper's processing steps were these. Collapsing and filtering of sequences were performed to quantify the absolute abundance of each unique TCRbeta CDR3 region. T cell fraction was estimated by normalization of TCRbeta template counts to usable DNA, with usable DNA being measured through amplification of reference genes present in all nucleated cells. Repertoire TCRs were annotated as SARS-CoV-2-specific by exact matching of V gene, CDR3 amino acid sequence and J gene to a known reactive TCR set. The reference SARS-CoV-2 TCR set was derived from MIRA and filtered for enrichment in COVID-19-positive ImmuneCODE repertoires, a step that removed public or cross-reactive TCRs. Based on the MIRA antigens, annotated TCRs were further analysed at the level of specific ORF or position within ORF. Depth was the summed frequency of annotated unique rearrangements, while breadth was defined as annotated unique rearrangements over total unique productive rearrangements. Two-sided Wilcoxon rank-sum tests were used to compare TCR breadth between groups. Sourced from immuneACCESS, this table was stored by TCRdb with only in-frame sequences that have V and J called. A share of the clones is absent; for the studies checked, an unresolved V gene accounts for under half, and the remainder has no known explanation. The DNA was the basis for D and trimming; V, J and clone size are from that table. This sample has roughly 420,000 clones in its table, and nearly 90% of those were observed once. The ten largest account for over 2.5% of the sample.

CDR1 and CDR2 are drawn from the germline V gene (reference sequence): MNHEY, SMNVEV. The CDR3 numbers 13 residues from cysteine through phenylalanine. Only CDR3 DNA is held: 39 bases, read in frame from base 1. Trimming takes 2 bases from V and 5 bases from J, and the germline ends sit 7 bases apart. Points on this clone: The specificity of this receptor is unknown. No much larger clone is present one base from it, and per-base qualities are unavailable.

The treatment or condition label on this specimen signifies: approximately 18 received Ad26.COV2.S at low or high dose, single or two shots; five or six received placebo; per-sample allocation not given. For vaccine and placebo recipients, the sequenced repertoires came from samples collected on day 63 after the first injection. Between 29 July and 7 August 2020, Cohort 1b enrolled about 27 adults aged 18-55 years at one site in Boston, USA. Ad26.COV2.S consisted of a replication-incompetent adenovirus type 26 vector by which a prefusion-stabilized SARS-CoV-2 spike protein from the original Wuhan strain was expressed.

Source: peripheral blood, taken in a trial of Ad26.COV2.S vaccine versus placebo. This receptor was obtained from a person aged 18 to 65 who received the Ad26.COV2.S COVID-19 vaccine or a placebo. This sequence uses TRBV27 and TRBJ1-5; the D gene is unclear. Read as DNA, the sequence is TGTGCCAGCAGTTTAGCGGTTTATCAGCCCCAGCATTTT. Translated, this is CASSLAVYQPQHF.